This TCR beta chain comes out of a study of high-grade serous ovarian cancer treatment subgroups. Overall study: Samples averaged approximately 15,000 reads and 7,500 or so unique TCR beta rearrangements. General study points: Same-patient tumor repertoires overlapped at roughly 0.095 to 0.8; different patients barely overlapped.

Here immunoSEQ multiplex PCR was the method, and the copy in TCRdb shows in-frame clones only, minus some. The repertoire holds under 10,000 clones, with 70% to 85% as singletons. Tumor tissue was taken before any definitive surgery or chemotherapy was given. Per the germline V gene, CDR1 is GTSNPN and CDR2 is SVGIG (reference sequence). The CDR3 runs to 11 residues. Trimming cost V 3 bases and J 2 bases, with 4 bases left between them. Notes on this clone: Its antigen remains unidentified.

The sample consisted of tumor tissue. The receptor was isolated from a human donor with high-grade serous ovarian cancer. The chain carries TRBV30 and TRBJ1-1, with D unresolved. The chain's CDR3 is CAWRYNTEAFF. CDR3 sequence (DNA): TGTGCCTGGAGGTACAACACTGAAGCTTTCTTT.